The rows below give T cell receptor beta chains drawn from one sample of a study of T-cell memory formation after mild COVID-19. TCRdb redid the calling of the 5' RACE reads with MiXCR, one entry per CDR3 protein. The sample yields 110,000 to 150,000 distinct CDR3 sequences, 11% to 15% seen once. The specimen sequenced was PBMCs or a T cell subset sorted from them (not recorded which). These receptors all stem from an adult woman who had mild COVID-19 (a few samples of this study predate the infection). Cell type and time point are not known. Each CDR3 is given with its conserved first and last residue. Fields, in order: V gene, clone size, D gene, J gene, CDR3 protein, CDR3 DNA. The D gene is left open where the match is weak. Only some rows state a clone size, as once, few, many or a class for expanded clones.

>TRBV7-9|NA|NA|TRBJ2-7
CASSLAEGAYEQYF
TGTGCCAGCAGCTTAGCGGAAGGGGCCTACGAGCAGTACTTC
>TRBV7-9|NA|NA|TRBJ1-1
CASSPQGLIPTEAFF
TGTGCCAGCAGCCCTCAAGGACTGATTCCCACTGAAGCTTTCTTT
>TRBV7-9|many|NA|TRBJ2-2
CASSLLDPNTGELFF
TGTGCCAGCAGCTTACTAGATCCAAACACCGGGGAGCTGTTTTTT
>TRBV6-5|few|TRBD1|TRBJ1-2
CASRGQGAGGYTF
TGTGCCAGCAGAGGACAGGGGGCCGGTGGCTACACCTTC
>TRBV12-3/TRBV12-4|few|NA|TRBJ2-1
CASSLFKYNEQFF
TGTGCCAGCAGTTTATTCAAGTACAATGAGCAGTTCTTC
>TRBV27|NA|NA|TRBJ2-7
CASSLGTLREQYF
TGTGCCAGCAGTTTAGGGACCCTCCGCGAGCAGTACTTC
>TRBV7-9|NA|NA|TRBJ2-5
CASSLAPTPQETQYF
TGTGCCAGCAGCTTAGCGCCGACTCCCCAAGAGACCCAGTACTTC
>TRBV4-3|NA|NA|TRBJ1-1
CASSQDRQLSTEAFF
TGCGCCAGCAGCCAAGATAGGCAGCTCAGCACTGAAGCTTTCTTT
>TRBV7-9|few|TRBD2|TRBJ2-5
CASSFTSGKETQYF
TGTGCCAGCAGCTTTACTAGCGGGAAAGAGACCCAGTACTTC
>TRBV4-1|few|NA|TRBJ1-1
CASSQDLGRRDTEAFF
TGCGCCAGCAGCCAAGATCTCGGACGGAGGGACACTGAAGCTTTCTTT
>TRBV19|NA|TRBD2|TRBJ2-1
CASSITLAGGSYNEQFF
TGTGCCAGTAGTATAACACTAGCGGGAGGGTCCTACAATGAGCAGTTCTTC
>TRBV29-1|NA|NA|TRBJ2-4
CSVRVAGNIQYF
TGCAGCGTTCGGGTTGCAGGAAACATTCAGTACTTC
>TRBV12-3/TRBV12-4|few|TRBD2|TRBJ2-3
CASRQLAGGSTDTQYF
TGTGCCAGCAGGCAGTTGGCGGGGGGTTCCACAGATACGCAGTATTTT
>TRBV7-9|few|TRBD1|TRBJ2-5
CASSSGQGTYQETQYF
TGTGCCAGCAGCTCCGGACAGGGAACGTACCAAGAGACCCAGTACTTC
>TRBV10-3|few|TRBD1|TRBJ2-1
CAISGADRGGTYNEQFF
TGTGCCATCAGTGGCGCCGACAGGGGGGGTACGTACAATGAGCAGTTCTTC
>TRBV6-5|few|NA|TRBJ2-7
CASTPGVPPDYEQYF
TGTGCCAGCACCCCCGGGGTCCCCCCGGACTACGAGCAGTACTTC
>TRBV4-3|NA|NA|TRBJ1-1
CASSPSSGANTEAFF
TGCGCCAGCAGCCCCTCTTCCGGGGCGAACACTGAAGCTTTCTTT
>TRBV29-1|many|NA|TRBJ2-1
CSARGLPSGGEQFF
TGCAGTGCCCGCGGACTACCTTCGGGGGGCGAGCAGTTCTTC
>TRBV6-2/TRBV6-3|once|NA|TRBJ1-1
CASSRPGTEAFF
TGTGCCAGCAGTCGCCCGGGAACTGAAGCTTTCTTT
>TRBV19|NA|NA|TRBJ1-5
CASSIVGHDNQPQHF
TGTGCCAGTAGTATAGTTGGCCACGACAATCAGCCCCAGCATTTT
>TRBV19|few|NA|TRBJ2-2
CASSISDTNTGELFF
TGTGCCAGTAGTATCTCGGACACCAACACCGGGGAGCTGTTTTTT
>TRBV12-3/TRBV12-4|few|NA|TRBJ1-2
CASSSYGLRVGSDGYTF
TGTGCCAGCAGTTCCTATGGCCTCCGGGTCGGAAGCGATGGCTACACCTTC
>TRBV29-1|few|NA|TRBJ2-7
CSVEVGESSYEQYF
TGCAGCGTTGAGGTAGGGGAGAGCTCCTACGAGCAGTACTTC
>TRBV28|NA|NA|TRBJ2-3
CASSLSVRATDTQYF
TGTGCCAGCAGTTTATCGGTTAGAGCCACAGATACGCAGTATTTT
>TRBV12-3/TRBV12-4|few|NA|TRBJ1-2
CASSSGTMGHGYTF
TGTGCCAGCAGTTCTGGGACAATGGGCCATGGCTACACCTTC
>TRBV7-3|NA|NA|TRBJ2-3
CASSYGSATDTQYF
TGTGCCAGCAGCTACGGTAGCGCCACAGATACGCAGTATTTT
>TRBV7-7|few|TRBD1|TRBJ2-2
CASSLGQGPNGELFF
TGTGCTAGCAGCCTCGGACAGGGTCCAAACGGGGAGCTGTTTTTT
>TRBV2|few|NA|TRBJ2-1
CASKGAYNEQFF
TGTGCCAGCAAGGGGGCCTACAATGAGCAGTTCTTC
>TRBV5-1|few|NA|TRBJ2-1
CASSSTGTPNNEQFF
TGCGCCAGCAGCTCCACCGGGACTCCCAACAATGAGCAGTTCTTC
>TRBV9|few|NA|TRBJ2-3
CASNGQGIGTDTQYF
TGTGCCAGCAATGGGCAGGGGATCGGCACAGATACGCAGTATTTT
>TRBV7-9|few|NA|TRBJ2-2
CASSTGTTGELFF
TGTGCCAGCAGCACGGGAACCACCGGGGAGCTGTTTTTT
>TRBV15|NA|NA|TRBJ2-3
CAIGEEAGTDTQYF
TGTGCCATCGGGGAAGAAGCTGGCACAGATACGCAGTATTTT
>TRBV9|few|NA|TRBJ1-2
CASTETAGSYGYTF
TGTGCCAGCACCGAGACAGCGGGTAGCTATGGCTACACCTTC
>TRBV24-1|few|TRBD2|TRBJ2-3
CATSDRLAGGRVTDTQYF
TGTGCCACCAGTGACAGGCTAGCGGGAGGGCGGGTAACAGATACGCAGTATTTT
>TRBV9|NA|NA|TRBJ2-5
CASSVDIGGTTQETQYF
TGTGCCAGCAGCGTAGATATTGGCGGGACGACTCAAGAGACCCAGTACTTC
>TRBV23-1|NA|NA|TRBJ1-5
CASSVPVDPVYQPQHF
TGCGCCAGCAGTGTCCCGGTAGACCCAGTTTATCAGCCCCAGCATTTT
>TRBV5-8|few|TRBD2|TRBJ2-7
CASSSPGTSPYEQYF
TGTGCCAGCAGCTCCCCCGGGACTAGCCCATACGAGCAGTACTTC
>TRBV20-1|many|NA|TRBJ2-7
CSARSALNEQYF
TGCAGTGCTAGATCAGCTCTGAACGAGCAGTACTTC
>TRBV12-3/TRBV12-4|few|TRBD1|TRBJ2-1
CASRPTGSSYNEQFF
TGTGCCAGCAGACCGACAGGGAGCTCCTACAATGAGCAGTTCTTC
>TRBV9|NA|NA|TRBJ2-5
CASSVENQETQYF
TGTGCCAGCAGCGTAGAGAACCAAGAGACCCAGTACTTC
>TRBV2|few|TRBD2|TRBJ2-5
CASGLAETQYF
TGTGCCAGCGGACTAGCCGAGACCCAGTACTTC
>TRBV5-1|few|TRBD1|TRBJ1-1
CASSFGQGSSTEAFF
TGCGCCAGCAGCTTCGGACAGGGGAGCAGCACTGAAGCTTTCTTT
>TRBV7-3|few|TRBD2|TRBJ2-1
CASSFWTSGLGEQFF
TGTGCCAGCAGCTTTTGGACTAGCGGCCTCGGGGAGCAGTTCTTC
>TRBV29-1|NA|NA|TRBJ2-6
CSVVDSYSGANVLTF
TGCAGCGTTGTGGACAGTTACTCTGGGGCCAACGTCCTGACTTTC
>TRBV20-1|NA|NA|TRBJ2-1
CSAKEFRAEQFF
TGCAGTGCGAAGGAGTTCCGGGCTGAGCAGTTCTTC
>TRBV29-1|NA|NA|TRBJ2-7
CSAAQSGSYEQYF
TGCAGCGCCGCTCAGTCAGGCTCCTACGAGCAGTACTTC
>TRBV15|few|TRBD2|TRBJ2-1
CATSSYTGLASSYNEQFF
TGTGCCACCAGCAGTTATACGGGACTAGCGAGCTCCTACAATGAGCAGTTCTTC
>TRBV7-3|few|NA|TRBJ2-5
CASSFTGPEETQYF
TGTGCCAGCAGCTTCACGGGGCCGGAGGAGACCCAGTACTTC
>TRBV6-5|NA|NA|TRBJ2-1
CASSYPGWDGNEQFF
TGTGCCAGCAGTTACCCCGGCTGGGACGGGAATGAGCAGTTCTTC
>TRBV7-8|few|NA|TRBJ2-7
CASSLEQGGEYEQYF
TGTGCCAGCAGCTTAGAGCAGGGGGGGGAGTACGAGCAGTACTTC
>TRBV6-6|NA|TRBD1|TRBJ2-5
CASRPLRGLKEVETQYF
TGTGCCAGCAGACCCCTGAGGGGGCTGAAAGAAGTAGAGACCCAGTACTTC
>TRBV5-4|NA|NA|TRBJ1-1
CASSGDATNTEAFF
TGTGCCAGCAGCGGGGACGCCACGAACACTGAAGCTTTCTTT
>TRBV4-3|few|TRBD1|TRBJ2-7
CASSPGQESSYEQYF
TGCGCCAGCAGCCCGGGACAGGAGAGCTCCTACGAGCAGTACTTC